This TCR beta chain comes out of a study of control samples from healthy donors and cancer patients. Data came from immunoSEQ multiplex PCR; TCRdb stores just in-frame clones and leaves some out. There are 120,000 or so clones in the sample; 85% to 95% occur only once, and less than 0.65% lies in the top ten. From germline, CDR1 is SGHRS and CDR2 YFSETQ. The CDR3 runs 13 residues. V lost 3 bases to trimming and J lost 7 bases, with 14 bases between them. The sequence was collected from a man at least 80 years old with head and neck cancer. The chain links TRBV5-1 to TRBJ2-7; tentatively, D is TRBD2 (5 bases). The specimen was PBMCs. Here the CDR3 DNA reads TGCGCCAGCAGCTATGAGGGTTTGGAAGAGCAGTACTTC. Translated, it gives CASSYEGLEEQYF.